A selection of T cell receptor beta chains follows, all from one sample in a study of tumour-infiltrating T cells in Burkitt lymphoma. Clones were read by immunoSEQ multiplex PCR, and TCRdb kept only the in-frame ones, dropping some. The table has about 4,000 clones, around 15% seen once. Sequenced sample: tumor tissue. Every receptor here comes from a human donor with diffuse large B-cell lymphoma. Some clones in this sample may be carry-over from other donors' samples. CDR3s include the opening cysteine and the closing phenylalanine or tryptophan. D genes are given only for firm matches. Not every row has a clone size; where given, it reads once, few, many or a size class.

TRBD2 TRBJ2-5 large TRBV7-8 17 TGTGCCAGCAGCTCCCCGGCTTCCGCGGGGGACCAAGAGACCCAGTACTTC CASSSPASAGDQETQYF
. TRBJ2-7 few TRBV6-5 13 TGTGCCAGCCGGCGTTCTTCGACGTACGAGCAGTACTTC CASRRSSTYEQYF
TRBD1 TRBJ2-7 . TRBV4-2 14 TGTGCCAGCAGCCTTCCGGGACAGACCTACGAGCAGTACTTC CASSLPGQTYEQYF
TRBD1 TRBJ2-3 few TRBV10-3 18 TGTGCCATCAGCCCCGGGACAGGTGGGGGGCCTAGCACAGATACGCAGTATTTT CAISPGTGGGPSTDTQYF
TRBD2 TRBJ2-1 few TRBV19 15 TGTGCCAGTAGTATAGAACTAGCGGGAATCCATGAGCAGTTCTTC CASSIELAGIHEQFF
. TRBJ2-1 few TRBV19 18 TGTGCCAGTAGTATTGGGCCGGAGGGGCTCAAAGGCTACAATGAGCAGTTCTTC CASSIGPEGLKGYNEQFF
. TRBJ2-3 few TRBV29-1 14 TGCAGCGTTGAAGATCACGGGAGCACAGATACGCAGTATTTT CSVEDHGSTDTQYF
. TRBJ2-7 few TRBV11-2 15 TGTGCCAGCAGCTTAGAGGTCCCGGGTTATTACGAGCAGTACTTC CASSLEVPGYYEQYF
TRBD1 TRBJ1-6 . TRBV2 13 TGTGCCAGCCGGGACAGTGTTTATTCACCCCTCCACTTT CASRDSVYSPLHF
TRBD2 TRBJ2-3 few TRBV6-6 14 TGTGCCAGCAGTTACCCGGGACTAGCAGATACGCAGTATTTT CASSYPGLADTQYF
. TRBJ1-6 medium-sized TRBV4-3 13 TGCGCCAGCAGCCAAGAAAGGATTTCACCCCTCCACTTT CASSQERISPLHF